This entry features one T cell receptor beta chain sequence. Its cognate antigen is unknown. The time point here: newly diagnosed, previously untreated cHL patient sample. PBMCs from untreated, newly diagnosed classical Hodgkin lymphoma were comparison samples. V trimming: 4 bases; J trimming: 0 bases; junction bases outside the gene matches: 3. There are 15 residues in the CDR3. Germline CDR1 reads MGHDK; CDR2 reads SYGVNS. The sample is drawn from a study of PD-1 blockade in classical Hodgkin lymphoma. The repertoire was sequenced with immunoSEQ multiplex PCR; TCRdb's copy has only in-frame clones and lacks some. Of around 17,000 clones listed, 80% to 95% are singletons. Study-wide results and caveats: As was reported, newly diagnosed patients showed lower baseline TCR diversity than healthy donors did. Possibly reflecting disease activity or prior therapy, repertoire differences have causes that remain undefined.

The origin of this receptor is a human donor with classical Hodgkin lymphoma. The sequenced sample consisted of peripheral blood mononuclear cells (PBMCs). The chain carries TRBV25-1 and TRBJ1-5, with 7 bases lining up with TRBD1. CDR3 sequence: CASSVDRYSNQPQHF. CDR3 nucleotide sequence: TGTGCCAGCAGTGTGGACAGGTATAGCAATCAGCCCCAGCATTTT.